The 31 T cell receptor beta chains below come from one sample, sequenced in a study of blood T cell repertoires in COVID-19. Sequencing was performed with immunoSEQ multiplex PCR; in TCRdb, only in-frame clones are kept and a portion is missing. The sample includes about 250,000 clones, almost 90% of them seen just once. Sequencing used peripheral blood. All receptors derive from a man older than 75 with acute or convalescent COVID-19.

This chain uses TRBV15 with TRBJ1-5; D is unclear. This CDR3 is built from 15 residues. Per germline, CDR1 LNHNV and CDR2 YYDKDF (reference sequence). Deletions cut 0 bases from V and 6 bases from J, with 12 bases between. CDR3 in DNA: TGTGCCACCAGCAGAGATGAAAGCCCGGGTCAGCCCCAGCATTTT. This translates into CATSRDESPGQPQHF.

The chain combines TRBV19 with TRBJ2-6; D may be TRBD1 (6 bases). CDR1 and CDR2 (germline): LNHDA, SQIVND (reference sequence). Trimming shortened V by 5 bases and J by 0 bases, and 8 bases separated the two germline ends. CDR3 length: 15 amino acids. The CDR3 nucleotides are TGTGCCAGTAGTGAAGGGGGCTCTGGGGCCAACGTCCTGACTTTC. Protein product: CASSEGGSGANVLTF.

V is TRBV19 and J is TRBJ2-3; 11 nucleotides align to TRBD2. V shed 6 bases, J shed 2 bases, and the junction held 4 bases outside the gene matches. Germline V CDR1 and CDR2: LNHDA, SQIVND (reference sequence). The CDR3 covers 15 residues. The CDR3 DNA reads TGTGCCAGTAGCGAGACTAGCGGGAACACAGATACGCAGTATTTT. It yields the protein CASSETSGNTDTQYF.

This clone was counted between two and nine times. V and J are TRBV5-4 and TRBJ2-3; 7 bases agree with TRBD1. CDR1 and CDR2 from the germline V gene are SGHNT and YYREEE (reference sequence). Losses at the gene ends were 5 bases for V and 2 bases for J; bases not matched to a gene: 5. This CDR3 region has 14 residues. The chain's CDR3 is CASRSGTVTDTQYF. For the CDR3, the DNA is TGTGCCAGCAGATCCGGGACAGTCACAGATACGCAGTATTTT.

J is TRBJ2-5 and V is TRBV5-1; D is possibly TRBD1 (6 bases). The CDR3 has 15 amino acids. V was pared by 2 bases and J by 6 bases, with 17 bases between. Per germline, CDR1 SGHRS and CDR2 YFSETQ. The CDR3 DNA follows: TGCGCCAGCAGCTTTGCACAGGGCCTCGGAAAGACCCAGTACTTC. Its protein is CASSFAQGLGKTQYF.

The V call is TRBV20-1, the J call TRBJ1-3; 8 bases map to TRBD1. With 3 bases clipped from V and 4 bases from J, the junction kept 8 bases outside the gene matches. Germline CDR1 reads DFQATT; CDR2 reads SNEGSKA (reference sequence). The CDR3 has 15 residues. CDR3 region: CSASSTGGDGNTIYF. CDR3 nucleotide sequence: TGCAGTGCTAGTTCCACAGGGGGGGACGGAAACACCATATATTTT.

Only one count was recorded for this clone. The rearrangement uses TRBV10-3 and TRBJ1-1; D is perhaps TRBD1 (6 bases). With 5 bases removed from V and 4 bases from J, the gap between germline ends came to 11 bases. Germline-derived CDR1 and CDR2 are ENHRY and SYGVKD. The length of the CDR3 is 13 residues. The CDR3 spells CAISHRVTTEAFF. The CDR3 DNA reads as TGTGCCATCAGTCACAGGGTAACCACTGAAGCTTTCTTT.

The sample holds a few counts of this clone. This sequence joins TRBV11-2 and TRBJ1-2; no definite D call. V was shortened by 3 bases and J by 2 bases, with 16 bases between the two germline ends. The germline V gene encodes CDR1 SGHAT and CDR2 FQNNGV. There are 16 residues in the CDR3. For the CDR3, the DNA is TGTGCCAGCAGCTTGAGCTTGGGCAGTCGGAACTATGGCTACACCTTC. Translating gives CASSLSLGSRNYGYTF.

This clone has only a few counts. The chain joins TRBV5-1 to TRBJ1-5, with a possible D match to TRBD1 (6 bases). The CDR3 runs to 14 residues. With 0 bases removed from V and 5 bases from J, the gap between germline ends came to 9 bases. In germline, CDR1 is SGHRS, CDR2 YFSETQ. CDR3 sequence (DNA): TGCGCCAGCAGCTTGGATGGGGGCGATCAGCCCCAGCATTTT. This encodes CASSLDGGDQPQHF.

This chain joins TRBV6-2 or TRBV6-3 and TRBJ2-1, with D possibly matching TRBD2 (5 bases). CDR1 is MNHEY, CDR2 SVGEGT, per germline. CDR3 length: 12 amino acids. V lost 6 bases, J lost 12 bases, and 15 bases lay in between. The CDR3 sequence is CASSEGLRGQFF. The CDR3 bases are TGTGCCAGCAGCGAAGGCTTACGGGGGCAGTTCTTC.

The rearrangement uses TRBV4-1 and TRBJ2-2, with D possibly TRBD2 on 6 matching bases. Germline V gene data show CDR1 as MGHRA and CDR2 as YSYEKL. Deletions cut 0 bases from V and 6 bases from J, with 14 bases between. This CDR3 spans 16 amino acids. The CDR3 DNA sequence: TGCGCCAGCAGCCAAGACGCGGCGGGACGGGCCGGGGAGCTGTTTTTT. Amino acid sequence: CASSQDAAGRAGELFF.

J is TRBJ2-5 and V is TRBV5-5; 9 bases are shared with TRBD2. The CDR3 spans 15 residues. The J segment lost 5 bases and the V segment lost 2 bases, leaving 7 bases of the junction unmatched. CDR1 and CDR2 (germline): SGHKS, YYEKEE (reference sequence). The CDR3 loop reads CASSFGGGAGETQYF. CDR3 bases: TGTGCCAGCAGCTTCGGCGGGGGGGCGGGGGAGACCCAGTACTTC.

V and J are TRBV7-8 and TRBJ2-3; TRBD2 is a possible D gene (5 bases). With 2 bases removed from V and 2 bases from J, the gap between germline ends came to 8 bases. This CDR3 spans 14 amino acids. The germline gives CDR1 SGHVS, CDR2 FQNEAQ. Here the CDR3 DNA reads TGTGCCAGCAGCTTATCAGGACTCACAGATACGCAGTATTTT. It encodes CASSLSGLTDTQYF. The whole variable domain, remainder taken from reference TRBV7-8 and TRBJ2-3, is GAGVSQSPRYKVAKRGQDVALRCDPISGHVSLFWYQQALGQGPEFLTYFQNEAQLDKSGLPSDRFFAERPEGSVSTLKIQRTQQEDSAVYLCASSLSGLTDTQYFGPGTRLTVL.

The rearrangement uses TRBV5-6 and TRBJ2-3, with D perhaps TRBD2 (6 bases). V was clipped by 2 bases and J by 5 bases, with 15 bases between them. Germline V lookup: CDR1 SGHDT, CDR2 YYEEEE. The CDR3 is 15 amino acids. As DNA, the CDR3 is TGTGCCAGCAGCTTAAACGGGAGCGAGTTAGATACGCAGTATTTT. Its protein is CASSLNGSELDTQYF.

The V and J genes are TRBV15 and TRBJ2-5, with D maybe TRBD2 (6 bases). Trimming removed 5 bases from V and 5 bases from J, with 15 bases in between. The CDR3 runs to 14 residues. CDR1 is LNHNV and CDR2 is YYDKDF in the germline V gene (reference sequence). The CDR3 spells CATSGGLVWETQYF. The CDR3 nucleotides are TGTGCCACCAGCGGGGGACTCGTCTGGGAGACCCAGTACTTC.

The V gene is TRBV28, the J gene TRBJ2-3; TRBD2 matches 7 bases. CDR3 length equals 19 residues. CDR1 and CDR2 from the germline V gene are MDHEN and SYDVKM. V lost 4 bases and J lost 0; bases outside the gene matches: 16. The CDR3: CASSSGRVARSASTDTQYF. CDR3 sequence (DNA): TGTGCCAGCAGTTCAGGGAGGGTGGCCCGAAGCGCTAGCACAGATACGCAGTATTTT.

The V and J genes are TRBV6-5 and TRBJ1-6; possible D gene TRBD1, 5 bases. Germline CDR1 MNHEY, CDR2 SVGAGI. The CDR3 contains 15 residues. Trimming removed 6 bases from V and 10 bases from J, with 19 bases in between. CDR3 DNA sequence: TGTGCCAGCAGCCCCTCCCTTTGGACAAACTCACCCCTCCACTTT. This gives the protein CASSPSLWTNSPLHF.

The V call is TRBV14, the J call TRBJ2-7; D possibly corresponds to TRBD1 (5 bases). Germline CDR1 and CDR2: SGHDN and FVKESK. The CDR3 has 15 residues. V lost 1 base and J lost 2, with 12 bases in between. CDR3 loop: CASSQAGFIPYEQYF. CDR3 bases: TGTGCCAGCAGCCAAGCAGGGTTCATCCCCTACGAGCAGTACTTC.

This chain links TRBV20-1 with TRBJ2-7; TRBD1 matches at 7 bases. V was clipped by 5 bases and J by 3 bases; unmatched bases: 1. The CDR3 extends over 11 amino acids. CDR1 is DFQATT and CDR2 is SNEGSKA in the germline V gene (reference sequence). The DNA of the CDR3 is TGCAGTGCTCGGGACAGCTACGAGCAGTACTTC. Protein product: CSARDSYEQYF.

CDR3 sequence (DNA): TGTGCCAGCAGTCAAGGGACACAGATCCACGAGCAGTACTTC. Residues: CASSQGTQIHEQYF. V is TRBV2 and J is TRBJ2-7; D is possibly TRBD1 (6 bases). Looked up from germline, CDR1 is SNHLY and CDR2 is FYNNEI. This CDR3 contains 14 residues. Trimming pared 5 bases from V and 5 bases from J, leaving 16 bases between.

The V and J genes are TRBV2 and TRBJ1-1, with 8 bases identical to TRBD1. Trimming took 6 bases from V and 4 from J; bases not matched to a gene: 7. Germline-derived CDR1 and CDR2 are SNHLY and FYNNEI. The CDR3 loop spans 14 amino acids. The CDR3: CASRAGGLSTEAFF. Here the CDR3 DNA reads TGTGCCAGCAGGGCAGGGGGCTTGAGCACTGAAGCTTTCTTT.

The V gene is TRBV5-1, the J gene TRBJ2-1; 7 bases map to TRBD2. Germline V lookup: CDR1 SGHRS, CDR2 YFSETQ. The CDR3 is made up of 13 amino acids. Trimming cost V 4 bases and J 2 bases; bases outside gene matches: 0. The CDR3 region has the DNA TGCGCCAGCAGCCGGGGGGCCTACAATGAGCAGTTCTTC. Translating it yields CASSRGAYNEQFF.

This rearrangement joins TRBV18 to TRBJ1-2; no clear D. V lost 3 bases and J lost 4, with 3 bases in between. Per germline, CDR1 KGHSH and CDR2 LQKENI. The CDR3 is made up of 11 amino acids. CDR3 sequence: CASSPIYGYTF. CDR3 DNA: TGTGCCAGCTCACCCATCTATGGCTACACCTTC. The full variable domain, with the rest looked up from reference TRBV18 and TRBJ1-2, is NAGVMQNPRHLVRRRGQEARLRCSPMKGHSHVYWYRQLPEEGLKFMVYLQKENIIDESGMPKERFSAEFPKEGPSILRIQQVVRGDSAAYFCASSPIYGYTFGSGTRLTVV.

CDR3 loop: CASSGGQGNTEAFF. The CDR3 DNA reads as TGCGCCAGCAGCGGAGGGCAGGGAAACACTGAAGCTTTCTTT. This chain connects TRBV5-1 to TRBJ1-1; D possibly corresponds to TRBD1 (5 bases). V lost 4 bases, J lost 2 bases, and 12 bases lay in between. The CDR3 runs to 14 residues. CDR1 and CDR2 from the germline V gene are SGHRS and YFSETQ.

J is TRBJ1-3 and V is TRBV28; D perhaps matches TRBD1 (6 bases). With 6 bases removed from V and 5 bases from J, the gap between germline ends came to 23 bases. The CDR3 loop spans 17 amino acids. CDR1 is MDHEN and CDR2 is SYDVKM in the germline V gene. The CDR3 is CASRPPGGAMGRNTIYF. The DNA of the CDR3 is TGTGCCAGCAGGCCCCCGGGGGGGGCTATGGGCAGAAACACCATATATTTT.

CDR3 DNA: TGTGCCATCAGTGAGTCAGGGCAGGGGGGATACAATGAGCAGTTCTTC. This translates into CAISESGQGGYNEQFF. V gene TRBV10-3 combines with J gene TRBJ2-1; perhaps TRBD1 as D (7 bases). CDR3 length: 16 residues. In germline, CDR1 is ENHRY, CDR2 SYGVKD. V was pared by 0 bases and J by 4 bases, with 13 bases between.

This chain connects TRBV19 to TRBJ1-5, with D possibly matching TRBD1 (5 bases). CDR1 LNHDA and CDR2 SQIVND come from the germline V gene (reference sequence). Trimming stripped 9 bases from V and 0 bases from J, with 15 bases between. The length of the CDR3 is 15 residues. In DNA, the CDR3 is TGTGCCAGCCAAGCAGGGAAATATAGCAATCAGCCCCAGCATTTT. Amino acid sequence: CASQAGKYSNQPQHF.

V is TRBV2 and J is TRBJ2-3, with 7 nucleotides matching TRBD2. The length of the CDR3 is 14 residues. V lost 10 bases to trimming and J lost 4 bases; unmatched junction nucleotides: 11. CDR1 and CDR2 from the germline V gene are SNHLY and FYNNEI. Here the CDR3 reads CATLLGLGADTQYF. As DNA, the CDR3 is TGTGCCACCTTATTAGGACTAGGGGCAGATACGCAGTATTTT.

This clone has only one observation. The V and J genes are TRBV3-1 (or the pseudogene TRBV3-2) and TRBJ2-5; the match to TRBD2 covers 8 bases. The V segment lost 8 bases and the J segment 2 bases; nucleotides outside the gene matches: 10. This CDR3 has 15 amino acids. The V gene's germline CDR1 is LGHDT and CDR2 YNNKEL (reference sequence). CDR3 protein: CASGRGGGRQETQYF. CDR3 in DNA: TGTGCCAGCGGCCGAGGCGGGGGGCGGCAAGAGACCCAGTACTTC.

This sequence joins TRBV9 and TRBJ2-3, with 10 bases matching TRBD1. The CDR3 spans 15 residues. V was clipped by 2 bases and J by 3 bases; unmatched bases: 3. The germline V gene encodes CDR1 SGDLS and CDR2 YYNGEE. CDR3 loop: CASSVGQGVTDTQYF. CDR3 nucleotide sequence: TGTGCCAGCAGCGTTGGACAGGGGGTAACAGATACGCAGTATTTT.

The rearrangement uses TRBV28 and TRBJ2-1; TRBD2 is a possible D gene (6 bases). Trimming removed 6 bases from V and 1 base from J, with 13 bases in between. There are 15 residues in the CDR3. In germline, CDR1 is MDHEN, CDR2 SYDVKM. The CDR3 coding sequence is TGTGCCAGCAGGGTAGCCGGGACTTCCTACAATGAGCAGTTCTTC. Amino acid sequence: CASRVAGTSYNEQFF.